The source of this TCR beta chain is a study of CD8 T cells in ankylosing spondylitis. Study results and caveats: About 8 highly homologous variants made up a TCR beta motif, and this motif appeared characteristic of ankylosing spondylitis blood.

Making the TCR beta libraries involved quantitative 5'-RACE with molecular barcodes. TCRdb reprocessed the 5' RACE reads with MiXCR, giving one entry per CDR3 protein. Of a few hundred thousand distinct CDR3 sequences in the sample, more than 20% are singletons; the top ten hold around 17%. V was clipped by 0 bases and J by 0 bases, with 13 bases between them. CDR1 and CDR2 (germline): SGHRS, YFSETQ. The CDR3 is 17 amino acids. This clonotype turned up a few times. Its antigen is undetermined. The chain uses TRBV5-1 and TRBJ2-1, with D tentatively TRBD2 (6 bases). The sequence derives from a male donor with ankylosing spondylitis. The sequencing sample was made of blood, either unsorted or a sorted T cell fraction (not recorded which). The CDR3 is CASSLAGGVGSYNEQFF. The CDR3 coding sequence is TGCGCCAGCAGCTTGGCCGGGGGAGTAGGCTCCTACAATGAGCAGTTCTTC.